This T cell receptor (beta chain) was recorded in a study of T cell repertoires in cytomegalovirus infection. Study as a whole: An indication of both CMV infection and matching HLA type came from public TCR beta signatures.

The CDR3 loop spans 13 amino acids. V lost 3 bases and J 6 bases, leaving 15 bases between the germline ends. Germline V lookup: CDR1 GTSNPN, CDR2 SVGIG (reference sequence). Findings of the study overall: Carriers of CMV and the relevant HLA type were discriminated by public TCR beta frequency. The ex vivo response showed dominance by HLA-C-restricted CMV-specific TCR beta clonotypes.

TCRdb ran MiXCR on the reads and lists one entry per CDR3 protein. The data show about 330,000 distinct CDR3 sequences, over 7.5% seen once. As concerns this clonotype: What it recognizes is unknown.

Sequenced sample: PBMCs. The chain has TRBV30 and TRBJ2-7, with D tentatively TRBD1 (6 bases). This TCR was recovered from a human donor in good health (CMV status not recorded). Some clones in this sample may be carry-over from other donors' samples. DNA for the CDR3: TGTGCCTGGAGCCACAGCAGGGGTGGCGAGCAGTACTTC. It encodes CAWSHSRGGEQYF.